The T cell receptor (beta chain) described here comes from a study of CD8 T cells in ankylosing spondylitis (TCRdb year 2017). For the wider study: The study set out to find disease-linked TCR variants by profiling T cell receptor beta repertoires in ankylosing spondylitis patients and healthy donors. Peripheral blood samples were taken, and synovial fluid was additionally collected from ankylosing spondylitis patients. The full study cohort comprised about 23 ankylosing spondylitis patients and 85 to 120 healthy donors.

Concerning this clonotype itself: There is no known antigen for this receptor. Base qualities are missing; no much larger clone stands one base away.

Sequencer: Illumina HiSeq 2500. Quantitative 5'-RACE with molecular barcodes was the method used to prepare the TCR beta libraries. The authors' pipeline ran thus. To identify disease-linked TCR variants, a new computational method was used, one built on a probabilistic model of VDJ rearrangement. The public sequencing data were trimmed at Q25 with fastp and processed into clonotypes with MiXCR by TCRdb, which kept only in-frame beta chains. Duplicate CDR3 protein sequences are folded into a single record with the most common DNA and genes. The V and J calls follow TCRdb's processing rather than the paper's. The sample contains 800,000 to 900,000 distinct CDR3 sequences, approximately 12% of them found a single time. The biggest ten clones account for just over 0.5% of the sample. Paper-wide results and their limitations: The disease-linked clones had a CD8+ phenotype and were found at relatively low frequencies in peripheral blood. A TCR beta motif made up of fewer than 10 highly homologous amino acid variants appeared to be characteristic of blood from ankylosing spondylitis patients. Significant enrichment of the disease-linked clones was reported in matched synovial fluid samples from ankylosing spondylitis patients. Some of the motif variants had been reported before in the synovial fluid and blood of reactive arthritis patients, a finding that suggests common disease-initiation mechanisms.

This TCR was sampled from a male donor with ankylosing spondylitis. Source material: blood, either unsorted or a sorted T cell fraction (not recorded which).

The CDR3 protein sequence reads: CASSPVATNEKLFF. In nucleotide form, the sequence is TGTGCCAGCAGTCCAGTGGCAACTAATGAAAAACTGTTTTTT. The V and J segments used are TRBV28 and TRBJ1-4; no confident D gene assignment can be made. CDR1 and CDR2 (MDHEN, SYDVKM) derive from the germline V gene. The CDR3 measures 14 amino acids from cysteine to phenylalanine. Only the CDR3 DNA is retained, 42 bases long and in frame from the first base. V is reduced by 5 bases and J by 0 bases, leaving a spacing of 7 bases between them.